One sample yielded the 24 T cell receptor beta chains listed below, sequenced in a study of graft-versus-host responses after intestinal transplantation. Using immunoSEQ multiplex PCR, the repertoire was profiled, and TCRdb retains in-frame clones only, with some absent. The profile covers roughly 100,000 clones, with roughly 87% appearing a single time and around 0.9% taken by the ten largest. Their antigens remain unidentified. The sample in question was unstimulated CD4+ T cells sorted from spleen or lymph node cells, obtained before intestinal transplant. The receptors here all came from a human donor who received an intestinal transplant.

V gene TRBV6-5 combines with J gene TRBJ1-4; weak D call: TRBD1 (5 bases). V was pared by 0 bases and J by 3 bases, with 11 bases between. CDR3 length: 16 amino acids. Germline V gives CDR1 MNHEY, CDR2 SVGAGI. CDR3 loop: CASSYSRDSANEKLFF. Here the CDR3 DNA reads TGTGCCAGCAGTTACTCGAGAGACAGTGCTAATGAAAAACTGTTTTTT.

This chain joins TRBV29-1 and TRBJ2-1, with D possibly TRBD1 on 6 matching bases. V dropped 7 bases and J dropped 1 base, with 17 bases sitting between them. There are 15 residues in the CDR3. The V gene's germline CDR1 is SQVTM and CDR2 ANQGSEA. The CDR3 is CSAQGVGQSYNEQFF. The DNA for the CDR3 is TGCAGCGCTCAAGGGGTCGGACAGTCCTACAATGAGCAGTTCTTC.

The chain links TRBV2 to TRBJ2-4, with TRBD2 identical over 10 bases. CDR1 is SNHLY and CDR2 is FYNNEI in the germline V gene. This CDR3 region has 15 residues. Trimming took 3 bases from V and 7 from J; bases not matched to a gene: 6. The CDR3 spells CASSDGRAGGNIQYF. CDR3 DNA sequence: TGTGCCAGCAGTGATGGTCGAGCGGGAGGGAACATTCAGTACTTC.

Worth noting for this clone: The same CDR3 is also encoded by other DNA sequences in this sample. The chain combines TRBV6-5 with TRBJ1-1; no reliable D call. The CDR3 loop spans 13 amino acids. Germline V lookup: CDR1 MNHEY, CDR2 SVGAGI. The V end was cut by 7 bases, the J end by 4 bases, with 13 bases between. CDR3 amino acids: CASTVGRSTEAFF. CDR3 sequence (DNA): TGTGCCAGCACCGTAGGGAGGAGCACTGAAGCTTTCTTT.

The rearrangement links TRBV9 to TRBJ2-7, with 8 positions matching TRBD1. The germline V gene encodes CDR1 SGDLS and CDR2 YYNGEE. This CDR3 has 13 amino acids. Losses at the gene ends were 4 bases for V and 4 bases for J; bases not matched to a gene: 4. CDR3 in DNA: TGTGCCAGCAGCCCCCGGGACAGGTACGAGCAGTACTTC. Translating it yields CASSPRDRYEQYF. Based on the CDR3 plus reference TRBV9 and TRBJ2-7, the full variable domain is DSGVTQTPKHLITATGQRVTLRCSPRSGDLSVYWYQQSLDQGLQFLIQYYNGEERAKGNILERFSAQQFPDLHSELNLSSLELGDSALYFCASSPRDRYEQYFGPGTRLTVT.

The CDR3 sequence is CSVEDDRGRTGELFF. The CDR3, as DNA: TGCAGCGTTGAAGATGACAGGGGGCGCACCGGGGAGCTGTTTTTT. This sequence joins TRBV29-1 and TRBJ2-2, with 10 bases that match TRBD1. The CDR3 has 15 residues. J lost 4 bases, V lost 0 bases, and 2 bases had no gene match. Germline lookup yields CDR1 SQVTM and CDR2 ANQGSEA.

In its sample, this clone was seen once. The chain joins TRBV19 to TRBJ2-7, with 9 nucleotides matching TRBD1. Germline lookup yields CDR1 LNHDA and CDR2 SQIVND (reference sequence). The CDR3 is made up of 15 amino acids. Losses at the gene ends were 5 bases for V and 4 bases for J; bases not matched to a gene: 9. The CDR3 region is CASSLKDRGAYEQYF. CDR3 DNA: TGTGCCAGTAGTCTCAAGGACAGGGGCGCGTACGAGCAGTACTTC.

This chain links TRBV18 with TRBJ2-5; D uncertain. Trimming removed 4 bases at V and 5 bases at J, with 11 bases between. From germline, CDR1 is KGHSH and CDR2 LQKENI. CDR3 length: 13 amino acids. This CDR3 is CASSRSEAETQYF. The CDR3 DNA follows: TGTGCCAGCTCACGGTCCGAGGCGGAGACCCAGTACTTC.

The V and J genes are TRBV6-5 and TRBJ1-5; the D is unclear. The CDR3 is made up of 15 amino acids. In germline, CDR1 is MNHEY, CDR2 SVGAGI. Trimming took 2 bases from V and 4 from J, leaving 12 bases between them. The DNA of the CDR3 is TGTGCCAGCAGTTACGCGGGGAAGGCTAATCAGCCCCAGCATTTT. It is translated as CASSYAGKANQPQHF.

The CDR3 DNA is TGTGCCAGCAGCTTGTGGTCCGCAGGATACTCTGGAAACACCATATATTTT. This codes for CASSLWSAGYSGNTIYF. This rearrangement joins TRBV11-2 to TRBJ1-3; D is uncertain. Trimming shortened V by 3 bases and J by 0 bases, and 15 bases separated the two germline ends. CDR1 is SGHAT and CDR2 is FQNNGV in the germline V gene. This CDR3 is 17 amino acids long.

A remark on this clone: The junction departs from germline at one end; a sequencing error may be responsible. The same CDR3 is also encoded by other DNA sequences in this sample. The chain joins TRBV27 to TRBJ1-1; D may be TRBD1 (5 bases). CDR1 and CDR2 (germline): MNHEY, SMNVEV (reference sequence). The length of the CDR3 is 14 residues. The CDR3 loop is CASSLAGRNTEAFF. DNA of the CDR3: TGTGCCAGCAGTTTAGCAGGGAGAAACACTGAAGCCTTCTTT.

The chain employs TRBV5-1 and TRBJ1-2; D is unresolved. This CDR3 region has 15 residues. Germline CDR1 reads SGHRS; CDR2 reads YFSETQ. With 4 bases removed from V and 7 bases from J, the gap between germline ends came to 20 bases. This CDR3 reads CASSTGEAVVSGYTF. CDR3 in DNA: TGCGCCAGCAGCACGGGAGAGGCGGTAGTAAGTGGCTACACCTTC.

The rearrangement uses TRBV10-3 and TRBJ2-7; TRBD1 matches 8 bases. Per germline, CDR1 ENHRY and CDR2 SYGVKD. Trimming cost V 2 bases and J 5 bases; bases outside gene matches: 5. This CDR3 region has 14 residues. CDR3 nucleotide sequence: TGTGCCATCAGTGAGACTGGACAGGGTAACGAGCAGTACTTC. It specifies CAISETGQGNEQYF.

This clone has a single count. CDR3 coding DNA: TGTGCCAGCTCACCGAGTTCCTACAATGAGCAGTTCTTC. Its translation is CASSPSSYNEQFF. V and J are TRBV18 and TRBJ2-1, with D uncertain. Trimming left V 3 bases short and J 1 base short, with 4 bases between. The CDR3 sequence is 13 residues long. In germline, CDR1 is KGHSH, CDR2 LQKENI.

The chain employs TRBV19 and TRBJ1-2, with D hard to call. The CDR3 is made up of 14 amino acids. With 3 bases removed from V and 4 bases from J, the gap between germline ends came to 12 bases. Germline assignment: CDR1 LNHDA and CDR2 SQIVND (reference sequence). The CDR3 loop is CASSIEGFAYGYTF. The CDR3 region has the DNA TGTGCCAGTAGTATCGAAGGATTCGCCTATGGCTACACCTTC. The whole variable domain, remainder taken from reference TRBV19 and TRBJ1-2, is DGGITQSPKYLFRKEGQNVTLSCEQNLNHDAMYWYRQDPGQGLRLIYYSQIVNDFQKGDIAEGYSVSREKKESFPLTVTSAQKNPTAFYLCASSIEGFAYGYTFGSGTRLTVV.

This sequence joins TRBV29-1 and TRBJ2-7, with D possibly called TRBD1 or TRBD2 (5 bases each). Trimming took 6 bases from V and 6 from J, leaving 12 bases between them. The CDR3 length is 11 residues. CDR1 and CDR2 from the germline V gene are SQVTM and ANQGSEA. DNA of the CDR3: TGCAGCGTCGGGACCGCTCTCGAGCAGTACTTC. Translation: CSVGTALEQYF.

This chain uses TRBV6-5 with TRBJ2-7; either TRBD1 or TRBD2 may fit D (5 bases each). Looked up from germline, CDR1 is MNHEY and CDR2 is SVGAGI. With 0 bases removed from V and 4 bases from J, the gap between germline ends came to 13 bases. The CDR3 extends over 15 amino acids. CDR3: CASSYSAVGAYEQYF. CDR3 nucleotide sequence: TGTGCCAGCAGTTACTCAGCAGTCGGGGCTTACGAGCAGTACTTC.

This clone appeared a few times. This chain's CDR3 is CASSEFLDGYTF. The CDR3 DNA follows: TGTGCCAGCAGTGAATTTCTGGACGGCTACACCTTC. The rearrangement uses TRBV2 and TRBJ1-2, with unresolved D. The V end was cut by 2 bases, the J end by 8 bases, with 9 bases between. This CDR3 comprises 12 residues. CDR1 and CDR2 from the germline V gene are SNHLY and FYNNEI.

V gene TRBV6-5 combines with J gene TRBJ2-7, with a weak D call TRBD1 (5 bases). The length of the CDR3 is 13 residues. Germline lookup yields CDR1 MNHEY and CDR2 SVGAGI. Trimming stripped 10 bases from V and 3 bases from J, with 16 bases between. CDR3 amino acids: CATTWAGRYEQYF. The CDR3 bases are TGTGCCACCACCTGGGCAGGGCGCTACGAGCAGTACTTC.

The gene calls are TRBV6-6 and TRBJ1-2, with no clear D. With 2 bases removed from V and 8 bases from J, the gap between germline ends came to 9 bases. The CDR3 contains 12 residues. CDR1 MNHNY and CDR2 SVGAGI come from the germline V gene (reference sequence). The CDR3, as DNA: TGTGCCAGCAGTTACAATCGGCGGGGCTACACCTTC. Translating gives CASSYNRRGYTF.

The chain recombines TRBV19 with TRBJ2-3; no firm D call. CDR3 size: 15 residues. V lost 6 bases, J lost 2 bases, and 15 bases lay in between. The V gene's germline CDR1 is LNHDA and CDR2 SQIVND (reference sequence). The CDR3 reads CASRRGQTYTDTQYF. DNA for the CDR3: TGTGCCAGTAGGAGAGGTCAGACATACACAGATACGCAGTATTTT.

This chain joins TRBV10-3 and TRBJ2-7; D is unclear. Germline V gene lookup returns CDR1 ENHRY and CDR2 SYGVKD. The V end was cut by 10 bases, the J end by 6 bases, with 22 bases between. The CDR3 is 14 amino acids. The CDR3 coding sequence is TGTGCCACCCGCTCAGACCTAGTCGGCGGCGAGCAGTACTTC. This sequence encodes CATRSDLVGGEQYF.

This chain links TRBV5-1 with TRBJ2-3; D perhaps matches TRBD1 (6 bases). CDR3 size: 15 residues. V shed 4 bases and J shed 3 bases, with 15 bases lying between them. Germline lookup yields CDR1 SGHRS and CDR2 YFSETQ. The CDR3: CASSRGQSNTDTQYF. As DNA, the CDR3 is TGCGCCAGCAGCCGAGGACAGAGTAATACAGATACGCAGTATTTT.

This chain links TRBV2 with TRBJ1-1; tentatively, D is TRBD1 (5 bases). Germline CDR1 reads SNHLY; CDR2 reads FYNNEI. The V end was cut by 6 bases, the J end by 3 bases, with 14 bases between. The CDR3 has 14 residues. The DNA for the CDR3 is TGTGCCAGCAGGGGGGACCCCGGGGACACTGAAGCTTTCTTT. Translation gives CASRGDPGDTEAFF.